Below are 6 T cell receptor beta chains sequenced from a single sample in a study of T cells in localized non-small cell lung cancer (TCRdb year 2020). Libraries were prepared through the immunoSEQ multiplex PCR assay. Not all clones reach the TCRdb copy of this immuneACCESS table, which keeps in-frame sequences only. Checked studies attribute under half of the gap to unresolved V genes and leave the rest unexplained. The sample table contains under 20,000 clones; only one count was recorded for 70% to 90% of them. Of the sample, under 30% is held by the ten largest clones. This specimen consisted of peripheral blood, obtained before any cancer treatment. These receptors all come from a male donor older than 55 with stage I lung adenocarcinoma.

V is TRBV6-1 and J is TRBJ2-7; the D gene is possibly TRBD2 (6 bases). The CDR3 totals 19 residues. The ends were cut back, 2 bases at V and 7 bases at J, with 30 bases in the middle. Germline assignment: CDR1 MNHNS and CDR2 SASEGT. The CDR3 DNA sequence: TGTGCCAGCAGTGAACCCTTGCAATGGTTTATGGGCGGGGCCCGGGAGCAGTACTTC. As protein: CASSEPLQWFMGGAREQYF.

The rearrangement uses TRBV4-3 and TRBJ1-1, with 7 positions matching TRBD1. V trimming: 0 bases; J trimming: 5 bases; junction bases outside the gene matches: 6. CDR1 is LGHNA and CDR2 is YSLEER in the germline V gene. This CDR3 region has 15 residues. The CDR3 DNA is TGCGCCAGCAGCCAAGAAGGCAGGGGGATAACTGAAGCTTTCTTT. Translation: CASSQEGRGITEAFF.

This rearrangement joins TRBV5-1 to TRBJ2-1; 11 positions match TRBD2. The length of the CDR3 is 16 residues. V was pared by 3 bases and J by 9 bases, with 11 bases of the junction left unmatched. Germline CDR1 is SGHRS and CDR2 is YFSETQ. This chain's CDR3 is CASSSRLAGGYGEQFF. CDR3 coding DNA: TGCGCCAGCAGCTCCCGGCTAGCGGGGGGTTATGGTGAGCAGTTCTTC.

This rearrangement joins TRBV5-1 to TRBJ1-1; D remains unclear. Germline assignment: CDR1 SGHRS and CDR2 YFSETQ. Trimming took off 0 bases at V and 8 bases at J, with 8 bases between the two ends. The CDR3 covers 12 residues. The CDR3 protein is CASSLDLGEAFF. Here the CDR3 DNA reads TGCGCCAGCAGCTTGGATCTAGGGGAAGCTTTCTTT.

The chain has TRBV6-6 and TRBJ2-1, with TRBD2 identical over 7 bases. The CDR3 spans 14 residues. V lost 8 bases and J lost 2; bases outside the gene matches: 6. Germline values: CDR1 MNHNY, CDR2 SVGAGI (reference sequence). In DNA form, the CDR3 reads TGTGCCAGCCGGGCTAGCGGTCCCTACAATGAGCAGTTCTTC. It specifies CASRASGPYNEQFF.

The J gene is TRBJ2-7, the V gene TRBV2; D possibly matches TRBD1 or TRBD2 (5 bases each). Trimming took 6 bases from V and 3 from J, leaving 15 bases between them. CDR3 length: 14 residues. Per germline, CDR1 SNHLY and CDR2 FYNNEI. This CDR3 reads CASSRGRLDYEQYF. The CDR3 DNA sequence: TGTGCCAGCAGCCGGGGACGCTTAGACTACGAGCAGTACTTC.